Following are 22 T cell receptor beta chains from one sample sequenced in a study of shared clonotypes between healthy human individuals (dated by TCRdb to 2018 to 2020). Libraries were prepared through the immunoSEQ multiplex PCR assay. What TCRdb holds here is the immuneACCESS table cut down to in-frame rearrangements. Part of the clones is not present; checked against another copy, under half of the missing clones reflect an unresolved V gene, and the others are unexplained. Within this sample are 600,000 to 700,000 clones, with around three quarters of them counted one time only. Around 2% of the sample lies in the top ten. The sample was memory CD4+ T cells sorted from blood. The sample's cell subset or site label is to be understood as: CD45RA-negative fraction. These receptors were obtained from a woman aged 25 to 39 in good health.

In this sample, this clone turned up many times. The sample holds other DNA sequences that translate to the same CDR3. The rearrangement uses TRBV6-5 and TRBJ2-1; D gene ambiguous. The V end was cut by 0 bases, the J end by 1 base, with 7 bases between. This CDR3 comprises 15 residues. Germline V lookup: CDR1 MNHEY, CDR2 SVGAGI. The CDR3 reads CASSYSPESYNEQFF. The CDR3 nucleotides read TGTGCCAGCAGTTACTCACCGGAATCCTACAATGAGCAGTTCTTC.

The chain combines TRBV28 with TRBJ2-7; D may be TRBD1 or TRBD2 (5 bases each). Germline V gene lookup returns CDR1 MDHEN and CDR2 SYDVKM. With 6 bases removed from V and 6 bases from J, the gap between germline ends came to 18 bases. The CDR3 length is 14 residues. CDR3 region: CASSTGTPLSEQYF. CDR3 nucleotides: TGTGCCAGCAGCACCGGGACCCCCCTAAGCGAGCAGTACTTC.

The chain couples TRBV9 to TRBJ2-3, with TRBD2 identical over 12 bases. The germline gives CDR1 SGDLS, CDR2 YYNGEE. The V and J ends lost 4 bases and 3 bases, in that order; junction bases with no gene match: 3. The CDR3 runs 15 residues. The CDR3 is CASSFLAGGTDTQYF. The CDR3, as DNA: TGTGCCAGCAGCTTCCTAGCGGGAGGGACAGATACGCAGTATTTT.

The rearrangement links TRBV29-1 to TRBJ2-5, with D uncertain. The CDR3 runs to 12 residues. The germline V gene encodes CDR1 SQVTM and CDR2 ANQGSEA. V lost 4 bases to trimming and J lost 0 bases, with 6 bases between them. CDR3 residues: CSVGSYQETQYF. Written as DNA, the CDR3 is TGCAGCGTTGGGTCGTACCAAGAGACCCAGTACTTC.

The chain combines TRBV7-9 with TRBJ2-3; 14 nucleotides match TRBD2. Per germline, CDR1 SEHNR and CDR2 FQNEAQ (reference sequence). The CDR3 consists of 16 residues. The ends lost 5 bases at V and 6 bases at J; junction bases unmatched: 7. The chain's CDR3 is CASSHHGLAGGDTQYF. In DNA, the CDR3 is TGTGCCAGCAGCCACCACGGACTAGCGGGAGGCGATACGCAGTATTTT.

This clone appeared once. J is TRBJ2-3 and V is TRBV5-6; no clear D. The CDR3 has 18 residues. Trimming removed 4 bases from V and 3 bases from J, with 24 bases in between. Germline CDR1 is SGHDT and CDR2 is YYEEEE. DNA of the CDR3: TGTGCCAGCAGCCCGAAGGGTCACTTCAGCCGAGCGACAGATACGCAGTATTTT. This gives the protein CASSPKGHFSRATDTQYF.

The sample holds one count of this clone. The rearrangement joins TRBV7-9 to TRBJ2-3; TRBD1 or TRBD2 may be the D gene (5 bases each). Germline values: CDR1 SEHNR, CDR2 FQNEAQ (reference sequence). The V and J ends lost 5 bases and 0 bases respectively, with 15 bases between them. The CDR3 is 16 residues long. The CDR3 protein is CASSPSTWGSTDTQYF. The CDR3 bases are TGTGCCAGCAGCCCCAGTACTTGGGGGAGCACAGATACGCAGTATTTT.

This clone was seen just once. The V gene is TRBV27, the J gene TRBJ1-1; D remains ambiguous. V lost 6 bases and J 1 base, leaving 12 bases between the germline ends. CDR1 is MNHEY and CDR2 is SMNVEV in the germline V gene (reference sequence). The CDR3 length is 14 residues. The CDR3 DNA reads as TGTGCCAGCAGCCCGTATTATCAGAACACTGAAGCTTTCTTT. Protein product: CASSPYYQNTEAFF.

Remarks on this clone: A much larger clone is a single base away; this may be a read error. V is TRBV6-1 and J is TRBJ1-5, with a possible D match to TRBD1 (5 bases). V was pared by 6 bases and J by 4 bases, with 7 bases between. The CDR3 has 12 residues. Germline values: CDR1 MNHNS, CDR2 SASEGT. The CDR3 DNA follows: TGTGCCAGCAGGTGGGGGAATCAGCCCCAGCATTTT. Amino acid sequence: CASRWGNQPQHF.

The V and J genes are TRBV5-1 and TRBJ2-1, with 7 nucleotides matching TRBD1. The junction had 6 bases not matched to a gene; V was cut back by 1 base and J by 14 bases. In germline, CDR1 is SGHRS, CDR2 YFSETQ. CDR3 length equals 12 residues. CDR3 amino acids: CASSLYRDSKFF. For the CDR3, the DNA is TGCGCCAGCAGCTTGTACCGGGACAGTAAGTTCTTC.

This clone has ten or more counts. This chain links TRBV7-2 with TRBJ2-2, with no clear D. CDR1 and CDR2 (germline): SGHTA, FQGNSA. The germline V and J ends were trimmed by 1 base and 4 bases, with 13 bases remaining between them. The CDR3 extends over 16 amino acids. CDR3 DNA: TGTGCCAGCAGCTTAGAGCCCGCGTCGGGCACCGGGGAGCTGTTTTTT. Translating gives CASSLEPASGTGELFF.

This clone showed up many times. CDR3 sequence: CASSLNRDQPQHF. For the CDR3, the DNA is TGTGCCAGCAGCTTAAATAGGGATCAGCCCCAGCATTTT. This chain links TRBV7-8 with TRBJ1-5; D ambiguous. The CDR3 runs to 13 residues. V lost 2 bases and J 5 bases, leaving 7 bases between the germline ends. Germline V gene lookup returns CDR1 SGHVS and CDR2 FQNEAQ.

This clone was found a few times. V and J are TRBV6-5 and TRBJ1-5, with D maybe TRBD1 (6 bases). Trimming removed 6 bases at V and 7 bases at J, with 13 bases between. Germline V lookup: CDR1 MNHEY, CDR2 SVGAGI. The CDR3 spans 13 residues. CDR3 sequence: CASSPPGAQPQHF. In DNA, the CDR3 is TGTGCCAGCAGCCCTCCGGGGGCCCAGCCCCAGCATTTT.

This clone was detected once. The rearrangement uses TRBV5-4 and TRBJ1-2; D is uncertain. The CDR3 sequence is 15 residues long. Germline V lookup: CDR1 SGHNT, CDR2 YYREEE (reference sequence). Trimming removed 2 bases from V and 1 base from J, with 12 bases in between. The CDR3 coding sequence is TGTGCCAGCAGCTTAGCCTCAGGCTTTAACTATGGCTACACCTTC. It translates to CASSLASGFNYGYTF.

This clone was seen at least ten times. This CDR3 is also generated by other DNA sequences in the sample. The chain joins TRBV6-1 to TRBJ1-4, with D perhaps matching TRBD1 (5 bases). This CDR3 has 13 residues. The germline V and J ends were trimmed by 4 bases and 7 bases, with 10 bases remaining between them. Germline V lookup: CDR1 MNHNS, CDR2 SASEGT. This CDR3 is CASSGGRVEKLFF. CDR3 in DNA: TGTGCCAGCAGTGGGGGCAGGGTTGAAAAACTGTTTTTT.

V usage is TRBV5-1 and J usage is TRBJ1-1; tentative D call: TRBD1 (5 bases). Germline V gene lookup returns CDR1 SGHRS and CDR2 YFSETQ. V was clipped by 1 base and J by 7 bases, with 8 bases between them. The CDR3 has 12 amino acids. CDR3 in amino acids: CASSLFDSEAFF. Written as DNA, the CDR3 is TGCGCCAGCAGCTTGTTTGACAGTGAAGCTTTCTTT.

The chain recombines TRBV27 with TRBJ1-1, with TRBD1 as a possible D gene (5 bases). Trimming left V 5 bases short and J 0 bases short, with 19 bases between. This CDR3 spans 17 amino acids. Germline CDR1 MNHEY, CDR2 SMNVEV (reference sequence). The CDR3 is CASSPHGAPNMNTEAFF. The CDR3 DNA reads TGTGCCAGCAGTCCCCATGGGGCCCCTAATATGAACACTGAAGCTTTCTTT.

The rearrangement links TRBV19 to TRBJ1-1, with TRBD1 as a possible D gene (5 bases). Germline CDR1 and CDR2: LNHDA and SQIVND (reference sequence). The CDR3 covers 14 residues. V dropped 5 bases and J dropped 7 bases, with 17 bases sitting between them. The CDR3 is CASSLKGDFGEAFF. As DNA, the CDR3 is TGTGCCAGTAGTCTCAAAGGGGATTTTGGTGAAGCTTTCTTT.

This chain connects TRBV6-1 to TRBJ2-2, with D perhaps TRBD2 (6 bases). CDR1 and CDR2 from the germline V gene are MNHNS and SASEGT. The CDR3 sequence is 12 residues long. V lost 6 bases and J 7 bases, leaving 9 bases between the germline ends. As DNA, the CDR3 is TGTGCCAGCAGGAGGGGAGGCGGGGAGCTGTTTTTT. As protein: CASRRGGGELFF.

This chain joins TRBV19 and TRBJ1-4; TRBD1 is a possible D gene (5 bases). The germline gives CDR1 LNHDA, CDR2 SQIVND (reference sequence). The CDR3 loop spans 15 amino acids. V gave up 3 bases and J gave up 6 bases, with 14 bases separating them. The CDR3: CASSIGTHRHEKLFF. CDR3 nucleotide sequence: TGTGCCAGTAGTATCGGGACCCACAGACATGAAAAACTGTTTTTT. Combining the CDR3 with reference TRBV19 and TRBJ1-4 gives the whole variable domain DGGITQSPKYLFRKEGQNVTLSCEQNLNHDAMYWYRQDPGQGLRLIYYSQIVNDFQKGDIAEGYSVSREKKESFPLTVTSAQKNPTAFYLCASSIGTHRHEKLFFGSGTQLSVL.

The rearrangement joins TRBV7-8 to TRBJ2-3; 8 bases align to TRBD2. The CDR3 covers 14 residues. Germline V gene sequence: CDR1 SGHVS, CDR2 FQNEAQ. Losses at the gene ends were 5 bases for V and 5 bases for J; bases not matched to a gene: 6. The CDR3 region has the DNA TGTGCCAGCAGCGCACGGGAGGGCCAAGATACGCAGTATTTT. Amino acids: CASSAREGQDTQYF.

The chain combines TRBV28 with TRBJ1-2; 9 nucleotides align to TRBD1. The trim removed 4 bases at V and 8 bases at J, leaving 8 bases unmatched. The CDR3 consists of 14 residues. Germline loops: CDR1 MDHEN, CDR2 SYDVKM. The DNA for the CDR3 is TGTGCCAGCAGTTCCCTACAGGGGGCGAGAGGCTACACCTTC. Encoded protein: CASSSLQGARGYTF.